Each of the 5 T cell receptor beta chains below was sequenced from the same sample in a study of blood T cell repertoires in COVID-19. Repertoires were generated with immunoSEQ multiplex PCR, while TCRdb's copy carries only in-frame clones and drops some. This sample has about 200,000 clones; 65% to 90% occur once, and the top ten carry more than 4%. Specimen: PBMCs or T cells enriched from blood (not recorded which). Every receptor here comes from a woman aged 55-69 years with acute COVID-19.

The rearrangement joins TRBV19 to TRBJ2-5; unclear D gene. The CDR3 runs to 12 residues. The V gene lost 7 bases and the J gene lost 2 bases, with 8 bases spanning the gap. Germline CDR1 and CDR2: LNHDA and SQIVND (reference sequence). The CDR3 nucleotides read TGTGCCAGTATGGGCTTTCAAGAGACCCAGTACTTC. This codes for CASMGFQETQYF.

The chain is built from TRBV28 and TRBJ2-3, with unresolved D. V gave up 6 bases and J gave up 2 bases, with 3 bases separating them. In germline, CDR1 is MDHEN, CDR2 SYDVKM. The CDR3 covers 11 residues. CDR3 sequence (DNA): TGTGCCAGCAGCTACACAGATACGCAGTATTTT. Protein sequence: CASSYTDTQYF.

This sequence joins TRBV18 and TRBJ1-5; D is undetermined. Trimming took off 1 base at V and 5 bases at J, with 18 bases between the two ends. The CDR3 has 17 residues. The germline V gene encodes CDR1 KGHSH and CDR2 LQKENI. The CDR3 spells CASSPLLVREGYQPQHF. The CDR3 DNA reads as TGTGCCAGCTCACCACTCCTCGTCCGGGAGGGATATCAGCCCCAGCATTTT. Supplemented by reference TRBV18 and TRBJ1-5, the full variable domain reads NAGVMQNPRHLVRRRGQEARLRCSPMKGHSHVYWYRQLPEEGLKFMVYLQKENIIDESGMPKERFSAEFPKEGPSILRIQQVVRGDSAAYFCASSPLLVREGYQPQHFGDGTRLSIL.

V is TRBV5-1 and J is TRBJ1-1; the D is unclear. Germline V gene lookup returns CDR1 SGHRS and CDR2 YFSETQ. With 0 bases removed from V and 3 bases from J, the gap between germline ends came to 12 bases. The CDR3 sequence is 15 residues long. CDR3 in amino acids: CASSLEGGLYTEAFF. The CDR3 DNA reads TGCGCCAGCAGCTTGGAGGGCGGGTTGTACACTGAAGCTTTCTTT. Filled out from reference TRBV5-1 and TRBJ1-1, the complete variable domain reads KAGVTQTPRYLIKTRGQQVTLSCSPISGHRSVSWYQQTPGQGLQFLFEYFSETQRNKGNFPGRFSGRQFSNSRSEMNVSTLELGDSALYLCASSLEGGLYTEAFFGQGTRLTVV.

This clone was detected only a few times. Distinct nucleotide sequences in the sample also encode this CDR3. The rearrangement links TRBV7-8 to TRBJ2-5; no clear D gene. Germline values: CDR1 SGHVS, CDR2 FQNEAQ. Trimming took 5 bases from V and 4 from J, leaving 8 bases between them. CDR3 length: 12 residues. CDR3 in amino acids: CASSLNRETQYF. The CDR3 nucleotides read TGTGCCAGCAGCCTAAATAGAGAGACCCAGTACTTC.